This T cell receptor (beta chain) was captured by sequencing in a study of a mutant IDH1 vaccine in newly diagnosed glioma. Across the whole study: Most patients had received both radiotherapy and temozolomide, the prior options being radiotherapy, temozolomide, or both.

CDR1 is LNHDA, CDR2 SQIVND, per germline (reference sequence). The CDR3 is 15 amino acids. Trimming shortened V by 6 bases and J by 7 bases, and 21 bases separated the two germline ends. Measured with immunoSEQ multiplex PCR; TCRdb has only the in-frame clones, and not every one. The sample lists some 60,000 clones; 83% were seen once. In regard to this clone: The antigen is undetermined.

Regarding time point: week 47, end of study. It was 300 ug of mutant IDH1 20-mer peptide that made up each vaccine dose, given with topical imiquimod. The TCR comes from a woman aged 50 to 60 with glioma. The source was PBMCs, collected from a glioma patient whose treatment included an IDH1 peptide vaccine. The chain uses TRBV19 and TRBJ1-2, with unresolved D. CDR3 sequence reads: CASRPPWGGKFGYTF. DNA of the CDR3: TGTGCCAGTAGGCCACCGTGGGGTGGGAAGTTTGGCTACACCTTC.